The 13 T cell receptor beta chains listed next were all sequenced from one sample in a study of control samples from healthy donors and cancer patients. This table comes from immunoSEQ multiplex PCR, and its TCRdb copy is limited to in-frame clones, with some not included. The sample has fewer than 200,000 clones, just over 90% seen once. Specimen: blood. These receptors originate from a man aged 30 to 45 in good health.

V gene TRBV30 combines with J gene TRBJ1-3, with TRBD1 as a possible D gene (5 bases). With 4 bases removed from V and 4 bases from J, the gap between germline ends came to 14 bases. CDR1 GTSNPN and CDR2 SVGIG come from the germline V gene (reference sequence). The CDR3 consists of 14 residues. CDR3 sequence (DNA): TGTGCCTGGACCAACGACAGAGGAGGAAACACCATATATTTT. It translates to CAWTNDRGGNTIYF.

The chain links TRBV12-3 or TRBV12-4 to TRBJ1-6; tentative D call: TRBD1 (5 bases). With 5 bases removed from V and 10 bases from J, the gap between germline ends came to 12 bases. CDR3 length: 13 amino acids. For the CDR3, the DNA is TGTGCCAGCAGTCAGGGAGCTAGGTCACCCCTCCACTTT. Protein: CASSQGARSPLHF.

The V gene is TRBV21-1, the J gene TRBJ2-1; TRBD1 is taken as the D call from the table, unchecked against the DNA. TRBV21-1 is a pseudogene segment. The CDR3 is 16 amino acids. DNA of the CDR3: TGTGCCAGCAGCCAAAACAGGGGACCTTCTTACGGTGAGCAGTTCTTC. Translating it yields CASSQNRGPSYGEQFF.

The genes are TRBV12-3 or TRBV12-4 and TRBJ1-4; no definite D call. Trimming left V 5 bases short and J 8 bases short, with 9 bases between. The CDR3 is made up of 12 amino acids. DNA for the CDR3: TGTGCCAGCAGTATGCTCGGGGAAAAACTGTTTTTT. Its translation is CASSMLGEKLFF.

The chain links TRBV29-1 to TRBJ1-2, with TRBD1 as a possible D gene (5 bases). The CDR3 runs 13 residues. Germline V gene sequence: CDR1 SQVTM, CDR2 ANQGSEA. V shed 3 bases and J shed 6 bases, with 14 bases lying between them. The DNA of the CDR3 is TGCAGCGTTGACCCCCCCAGGGTGGATGGCTACACCTTC. As protein: CSVDPPRVDGYTF. Variable domain in full (rest from reference TRBV29-1 and TRBJ1-2): SAVISQKPSRDICQRGTSLTIQCQVDSQVTMMFWYRQQPGQSLTLIATANQGSEATYESGFVIDKFPISRPNLTFSTLTVSNMSPEDSSIYLCSVDPPRVDGYTFGSGTRLTVV.

The chain recombines TRBV25-1 with TRBJ1-2; 7 positions agree with TRBD1. Germline CDR1 is MGHDK and CDR2 is SYGVNS. V dropped 2 bases and J dropped 8; count of bases not matched to a gene: 14. The CDR3 contains 16 residues. The CDR3 region is CASSEGGGSLRRGYTF. The CDR3 DNA reads TGTGCCAGCAGTGAAGGAGGGGGCTCCCTAAGGAGGGGCTACACCTTC.

The chain couples TRBV18 to TRBJ1-1; D not resolved. The CDR3 has 15 residues. V was clipped by 5 bases and J by 5 bases, with 18 bases between them. Germline V lookup: CDR1 KGHSH, CDR2 LQKENI. DNA for the CDR3: TGTGCCAGCTCATTTCGAGAGCCACTTGGGACTGAAGCTTTCTTT. As protein: CASSFREPLGTEAFF.

This clone was seen a single time. The V gene is TRBV7-9, the J gene TRBJ2-1, with D perhaps matching TRBD1 (6 bases). This CDR3 is 18 amino acids long. V lost 3 bases, J lost 4 bases, and 22 bases lay in between. The germline V gene encodes CDR1 SEHNR and CDR2 FQNEAQ (reference sequence). The CDR3 DNA follows: TGTGCCAGCAGCTTGCTCCTACTGCAGGGGAAGAGGTACAATGAGCAGTTCTTC. It specifies CASSLLLLQGKRYNEQFF.

The genes are TRBV28 and TRBJ2-7; either TRBD1 or TRBD2 may fit D (5 bases each). Germline V gene lookup returns CDR1 MDHEN and CDR2 SYDVKM. The CDR3 spans 15 residues. V was trimmed by 8 bases and J by 0 bases, leaving 17 bases between them. CDR3: CASRSGTSSSYEQYF. CDR3 nucleotide sequence: TGTGCCAGCCGATCCGGGACCTCTTCCTCCTACGAGCAGTACTTC. Based on the CDR3 plus reference TRBV28 and TRBJ2-7, the full variable domain is DVKVTQSSRYLVKRTGEKVFLECVQDMDHENMFWYRQDPGLGLRLIYFSYDVKMKEKGDIPEGYSVSREKKERFSLILESASTNQTSMYLCASRSGTSSSYEQYFGPGTRLTVT.

This chain joins TRBV5-1 and TRBJ1-1; TRBD1 matches at 7 bases. The CDR3 spans 15 residues. CDR1 SGHRS and CDR2 YFSETQ come from the germline V gene. V lost 4 bases to trimming and J lost 0 bases; unmatched junction nucleotides: 6. CDR3 sequence reads: CASSPRDSLNTEAFF. The DNA for the CDR3 is TGCGCCAGCAGCCCAAGGGACAGCTTGAACACTGAAGCTTTCTTT.

V is TRBV5-1 and J is TRBJ1-6; D gene uncertain. This CDR3 region has 15 residues. Between the trimmed V and J ends, which lost 6 bases and 4 bases, there was a span of 14 bases. Germline V gene sequence: CDR1 SGHRS, CDR2 YFSETQ. CDR3 protein: CASKPDGSYNSPLHF. The CDR3 nucleotides read TGCGCCAGCAAGCCGGATGGCAGTTATAATTCACCCCTCCACTTT.

This chain uses TRBV27 with TRBJ2-5; no reliable D call. Trimming pared 8 bases from V and 2 bases from J, leaving 12 bases between. Germline-derived CDR1 and CDR2 are MNHEY and SMNVEV (reference sequence). The CDR3 is 13 residues long. CDR3 region: CASADWGQETQYF. The CDR3 bases are TGTGCCAGCGCCGATTGGGGACAAGAGACCCAGTACTTC.

The chain uses TRBV11-2 and TRBJ2-3, with D tentatively TRBD2 (8 bases). Germline CDR1 and CDR2: SGHAT and FQNNGV. With 2 bases removed from V and 1 base from J, the gap between germline ends came to 13 bases. CDR3 length equals 16 residues. CDR3 DNA: TGTGCCAGCAGCTTAAGGGGGCGGGGGGGCACAGATACGCAGTATTTT. This codes for CASSLRGRGGTDTQYF.